The table lists the clone carrying this T cell receptor (beta chain) with many counts. TCRdb independently ran MiXCR on the reads; one entry per CDR3 protein. Among 3,600 or so distinct CDR3 sequences listed, about 9% were seen once. The sequence was obtained from a human donor with rheumatoid arthritis. The sample taken for sequencing was CD4+ T cells from synovial fluid.

The DNA for the CDR3 is TGCAGTGCCACCCCGACTAGCGGGGATTACGAGCAGTACTTC. This translates into CSATPTSGDYEQYF. The chain couples TRBV20-1 to TRBJ2-7; the match to TRBD2 covers 11 bases. After removal of 6 bases from V and 4 bases from J, the junction contained 8 bases not matched to a gene. The germline V gene has CDR1 DFQATT and CDR2 SNEGSKA (reference sequence). The CDR3 has 14 amino acids.